This passage covers 2 T cell receptor beta chains from one sample sequenced in a study of blood T cell repertoires in COVID-19. This table comes from immunoSEQ multiplex PCR, and its TCRdb copy is limited to in-frame clones, with some not included. The sample shows tens of thousands of clones, around 85% of them seen only once. Sample: peripheral blood. These receptors all stem from a human donor in a cohort sampled during active COVID-19.

The V gene is TRBV24-1, the J gene TRBJ2-1; the match to TRBD2 covers 12 bases. This CDR3 spans 21 amino acids. Germline loops: CDR1 KGHDR, CDR2 SFDVKD. Germline trimming cut 2 bases from V and 0 bases from J; bases unmatched to any gene: 13. The CDR3 nucleotides are TGTGCCACCAGTGATTCCTCCGGGACTAGCGGGTTTGCGAGCTCCTACAATGAGCAGTTCTTC. It specifies CATSDSSGTSGFASSYNEQFF.

V gene TRBV28 combines with J gene TRBJ2-7; 7 bases map to TRBD2. CDR1 is MDHEN and CDR2 is SYDVKM in the germline V gene. The CDR3 is made up of 15 amino acids. V lost 6 bases to trimming and J lost 7 bases; unmatched junction nucleotides: 15. CDR3 loop: CASSLMGEGLREQYF. The CDR3 DNA reads as TGTGCCAGCAGCTTGATGGGGGAGGGCTTGAGGGAGCAGTACTTC.